This TCR beta chain was sequenced during a study of blood T cells in healthy people across ages. Germline-derived CDR1 and CDR2 are SGHTA and FQGNSA. V was pared by 5 bases and J by 11 bases, with 27 bases between. CDR3 length: 16 residues. With a J-beta primer mix and a sample-barcoded 5' primer, a second PCR ran roughly 6 to 12 cycles. TCRdb called the 5' RACE reads again in MiXCR, with one record for every CDR3 protein. This sample has 1.5 million to 2 million distinct CDR3 sequences, with roughly 27% found just once. In this sample, this clonotype turned up a few times. The TCR comes from a woman aged 30 to 39 in good health. The chain couples TRBV7-2 to TRBJ2-5; no definite D call. Specimen: blood. For the CDR3, the DNA is TGTGCCAGCAGCCCCAGGTTAATGGGCGGTTACAATGAGCAGTACTTC. Encoded protein: CASSPRLMGGYNEQYF.